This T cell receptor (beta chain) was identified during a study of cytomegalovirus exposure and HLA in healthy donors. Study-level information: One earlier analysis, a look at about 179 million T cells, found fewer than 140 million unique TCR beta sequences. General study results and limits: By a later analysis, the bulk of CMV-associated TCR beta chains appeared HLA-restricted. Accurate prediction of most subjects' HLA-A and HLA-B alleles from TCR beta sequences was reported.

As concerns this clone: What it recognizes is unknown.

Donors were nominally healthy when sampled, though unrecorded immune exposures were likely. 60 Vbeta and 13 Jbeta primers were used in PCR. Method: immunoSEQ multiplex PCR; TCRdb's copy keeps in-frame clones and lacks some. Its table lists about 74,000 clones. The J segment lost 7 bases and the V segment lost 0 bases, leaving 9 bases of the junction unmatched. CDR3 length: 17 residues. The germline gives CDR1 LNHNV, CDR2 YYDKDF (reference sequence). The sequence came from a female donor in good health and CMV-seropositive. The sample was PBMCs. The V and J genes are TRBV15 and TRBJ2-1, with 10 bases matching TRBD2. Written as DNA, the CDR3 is TGTGCCACCAGCAGAGACCCAGCTAGCGGGAGTATGAATGAGCAGTTCTTC. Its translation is CATSRDPASGSMNEQFF. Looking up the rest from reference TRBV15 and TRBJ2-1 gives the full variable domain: DAMVIQNPRYQVTQFGKPVTLSCSQTLNHNVMYWYQQKSSQAPKLLFHYYDKDFNNEADTPDNFQSRRPNTSFCFLDIRSPGLGDTAMYLCATSRDPASGSMNEQFFGPGTRLTVL.